This T cell receptor beta chain appears in the sequencing data of a study of shared clonotypes between healthy human individuals. For the study at large: The donor group consisted of a couple of women and a few men, aged 18 to 49. Per donor, CD8 memory used one plate, CD8 naive used two, CD4 memory used three and CD4 naive used three.

Trimming at V came to 2 bases and at J to 0 bases, leaving 2 bases not matched to a gene. This CDR3 comprises 17 residues. Germline CDR1 and CDR2: SGHVS and FNYEAQ. Details on this clone: The antigen is unknown. This sample includes further DNA sequences coding for the same CDR3.

TCRdb's table, derived via immunoSEQ multiplex PCR, lists solely in-frame clones and lacks some. The table lists 1.5 million to 1.9 million clones, approximately 98% of them singletons, with approximately 0.45% in the top ten. General observations from the study: A limitation of the genetic and exposure-history diversity represented arose from few donors.

Donors comprised healthy HIV-negative adults lacking recent acute infections or vaccinations. The chain has TRBV7-6 and TRBJ1-4, with 11 nucleotides matching TRBD1. Sequences were obtained from naive CD4+ T cells sorted from blood. Sample subset: CD45RA+ positively selected. The TCR comes from a man aged 30-40 years in good health. The CDR3 protein is CASSLRTGGSTNEKLFF. DNA for the CDR3: TGTGCCAGCAGCTTAAGGACAGGGGGCTCAACTAATGAAAAACTGTTTTTT. The whole variable domain, remainder taken from reference TRBV7-6 and TRBJ1-4, is GAGVSQSPRYKVTKRGQDVALRCDPISGHVSLYWYRQALGQGPEFLTYFNYEAQQDKSGLPNDRFSAERPEGSISTLTIQRTEQRDSAMYRCASSLRTGGSTNEKLFFGSGTQLSVL.